This T cell receptor (beta chain) was retrieved from a study of blood T cell repertoires in COVID-19. Overall study: Sources were T cells, B-cell-depleted T cells, or PBMCs; the material itself was cDNA or gDNA.

This clone was found once. The CDR3 contains 14 residues. In germline, CDR1 is SGDLS, CDR2 YYNGEE. The V segment lost 4 bases and the J segment 8 bases; nucleotides outside the gene matches: 9. In the original workflow: Cell counts per sample came from amplifying reference gene primers. This table comes from immunoSEQ multiplex PCR, and its TCRdb copy is limited to in-frame clones, with some not included. For V, J and clone size, that table is used; D and trimming come from the DNA. The sample shows 140,000 or so clones, 70% to 90% of them seen only once. The receptor was derived from a woman aged 50 to 65 with acute or convalescent COVID-19. The chain recombines TRBV9 with TRBJ1-2, with 9 bases identical to TRBD1. The sequenced sample was peripheral blood. In nucleotides, the CDR3 is TGTGCCAGCAGCCCAGGGGGGACAGGGCTAGGCTACACCTTC. Protein sequence: CASSPGGTGLGYTF.